This TCR beta chain stems from a study of blood T cell repertoires in COVID-19. Study-level background: The United States, Italy and Spain supplied acute and convalescent COVID-19 samples.

This CDR3 region has 15 residues. Trimming removed 4 bases at V and 3 bases at J, with 14 bases between. The germline V gene encodes CDR1 SGHTS and CDR2 YDEGEE. In the original processing: Scientists estimated how many nucleated cells there were by amplifying reference gene primers. This table comes from immunoSEQ multiplex PCR, and its TCRdb copy is limited to in-frame clones, with some not included. V, J and clone size are those of that table, while D and trimming were read from the DNA. The sample contains 350,000 to 400,000 clones, roughly 87% of which appear only once. Participants, roughly 18 to 90 years old, spanned more than 20 US areas. Two consecutive negative NP/OP PCR tests, clearance, or resolved symptoms defined Cohort 3 recovery.

The chain has TRBV5-8 and TRBJ1-5, with TRBD1 as a possible D gene (5 bases). The sequenced sample consisted of PBMCs or T cells enriched from blood (not recorded which). This TCR came from a woman aged 25 to 39 who had recovered from COVID-19. CDR3 DNA: TGTGCCAGCAGCCCCGGGGGATGGGACAATCAGCCCCAGCATTTT. This gives the protein CASSPGGWDNQPQHF.